The rows below give T cell receptor beta chains drawn from one sample of a study of CD8 T cells in Susac syndrome. TCRdb analysed the immunoSEQ multiplex PCR reads with MiXCR anew, one entry per CDR3 protein. The table lists some 170,000 distinct CDR3 sequences, roughly 94% of them singletons. Sequencing input: CD4+ T cells from PBMCs. All receptors come from a human donor with Susac syndrome. The conserved cysteine and the conserved F or W are not part of the CDR3 here. Clone size is not always given. Where it is, it says once, few, many or a class for expanded clones.

clone size: -; V gene: TRBV20-1; CDR3 protein: SATRDPDQPQH
clone size: -; V gene: TRBV20-1; CDR3 protein: SAGSGTAYGYT
clone size: once; V gene: TRBV5-6; CDR3 protein: ASSLEHYNEQF
clone size: -; V gene: TRBV5-4; CDR3 protein: ASSRGQVVEQF
clone size: -; V gene: TRBV24-1; CDR3 protein: ATSRTGSNTEAF
clone size: -; V gene: TRBV20-1; CDR3 protein: SASLAGGPREQY
clone size: -; V gene: TRBV4-3; CDR3 protein: ASSNRPTNYGYT
clone size: -; V gene: TRBV6-2/TRBV6-3; CDR3 protein: ASKVPGGRGSNEQF
clone size: -; V gene: TRBV14; CDR3 protein: ASSQGWGESDEQY
clone size: -; V gene: TRBV29-1; CDR3 protein: SVEGQQANTEAF
clone size: -; V gene: TRBV7-2; CDR3 protein: ASSLTSGGGETQY
clone size: -; V gene: TRBV7-6; CDR3 protein: ASALGQDSVYGYT
clone size: few; V gene: TRBV11-2; CDR3 protein: ASSLRDTQY
clone size: -; V gene: TRBV29-1; CDR3 protein: SVLCEQY
clone size: -; V gene: TRBV30; CDR3 protein: AWQQAPYEQY
clone size: -; V gene: TRBV30; CDR3 protein: AWSVRGLNAQY